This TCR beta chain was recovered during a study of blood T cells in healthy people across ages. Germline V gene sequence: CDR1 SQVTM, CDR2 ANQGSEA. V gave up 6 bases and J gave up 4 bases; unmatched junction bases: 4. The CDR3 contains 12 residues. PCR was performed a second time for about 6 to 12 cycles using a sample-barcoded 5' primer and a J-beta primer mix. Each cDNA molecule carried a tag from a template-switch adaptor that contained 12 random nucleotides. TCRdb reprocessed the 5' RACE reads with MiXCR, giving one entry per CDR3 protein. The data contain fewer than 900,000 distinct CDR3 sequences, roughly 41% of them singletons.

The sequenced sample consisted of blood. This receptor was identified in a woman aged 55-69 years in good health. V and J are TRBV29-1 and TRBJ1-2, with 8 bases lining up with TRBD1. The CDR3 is CSVTGVPYGYTF. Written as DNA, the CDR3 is TGCAGCGTGACAGGGGTTCCCTATGGCTACACCTTC.